Listed below are T cell receptor beta chains from one sample, sequenced in a study of T cells after yellow fever vaccination. TCRdb called the 5' RACE reads again in MiXCR, with one record for every CDR3 protein. Among about 260,000 distinct CDR3 sequences listed, about 5.2% were seen once. The material sequenced was CD4+ T cells sorted from PBMCs, taken on the day of the yellow fever booster vaccination. Receptors originate from a man between 18 and 29 years old who received the YFV17D yellow fever vaccine. The CDR3 runs from the conserved cysteine through the conserved F or W. Each record gives: clone size, V gene, J gene, D gene, CDR3 protein, CDR3 DNA. A D gene is named only where the DNA matches it firmly. Only part of the rows carry a size: once, few, many, or a class if the clone is expanded.

many	TRBV5-4	TRBJ2-1	TRBD2	CASSSVAGDEQFF	TGTGCCAGCAGCTCTGTAGCGGGGGATGAGCAGTTCTTC
few	TRBV5-1	TRBJ1-6	.	CASSSHMDGGYSPLHF	TGCGCCAGCAGCTCCCATATGGACGGGGGTTATTCACCCCTCCACTTT
.	TRBV20-1	TRBJ1-6	TRBD1	CSASPGQSPSPLHF	TGCAGTGCTTCTCCGGGACAGTCGCCGTCACCCCTCCACTTT
few	TRBV29-1	TRBJ1-5	.	CSVLVDTPKGQPQHF	TGCAGCGTTCTCGTGGACACCCCCAAGGGGCAGCCCCAGCATTTT
.	TRBV5-1	TRBJ1-2	.	CASSLEFLAGGYTF	TGCGCCAGCAGCTTGGAATTTCTGGCAGGCGGCTACACCTTC
.	TRBV5-1	TRBJ2-7	TRBD1	CASSLTGTGIYEQYF	TGCGCCAGCAGTTTGACCGGGACAGGGATCTACGAGCAGTACTTC
few	TRBV9	TRBJ2-3	.	CASSVYLGDTQYF	TGTGCCAGCAGCGTTTATCTAGGGGATACGCAGTATTTT
many	TRBV7-8	TRBJ2-2	.	CASRTAVPGELFF	TGTGCCAGCAGAACTGCGGTACCCGGGGAGCTGTTTTTT
few	TRBV5-1	TRBJ2-1	.	CASSSGTGPYNEQFF	TGCGCCAGCAGCTCCGGTACGGGCCCCTACAATGAGCAGTTCTTC
.	TRBV19	TRBJ1-5	.	CASNPQGRVGQPQHF	TGTGCCAGTAACCCACAGGGACGGGTGGGACAGCCCCAGCATTTT
few	TRBV18	TRBJ1-1	.	CASSPRVDTEAFF	TGTGCCAGCTCCCCGCGGGTGGACACTGAAGCTTTCTTT
many	TRBV9	TRBJ2-2	.	CASSRYTGELFF	TGTGCCAGCAGCAGGTACACCGGGGAGCTGTTTTTT
.	TRBV27	TRBJ1-6	.	CASSFGDSPLHF	TGTGCCAGCAGTTTCGGTGATTCACCCCTCCACTTT
.	TRBV11-2	TRBJ1-4	.	CASSLSGANEKLFF	TGTGCCAGCAGCTTATCGGGGGCTAATGAAAAACTGTTTTTT
.	TRBV7-2	TRBJ2-3	.	CASSLMGSSDTQYF	TGTGCCAGCAGCTTAATGGGTTCCTCAGATACGCAGTATTTT
many	TRBV9	TRBJ2-1	.	CASSAQGGQYNEQFF	TGTGCCAGCAGCGCCCAGGGGGGGCAGTACAATGAGCAGTTCTTC
few	TRBV7-8	TRBJ1-2	.	CATSAGPNYGYAF	TGTGCCACCTCGGCGGGCCCTAACTATGGCTACGCCTTC
.	TRBV6-5	TRBJ2-7	.	CASSYGQGWDEQYF	TGTGCCAGCAGTTACGGGCAGGGATGGGACGAGCAGTACTTC
.	TRBV6-2/TRBV6-3	TRBJ2-5	.	CASNPSGGRLASGTQYF	TGTGCCAGCAACCCCTCCGGGGGGCGGCTAGCCTCGGGGACCCAGTACTTC
.	TRBV2	TRBJ1-1	TRBD1	CASNMDRASEAFF	TGTGCCAGCAACATGGACAGGGCCTCTGAAGCTTTCTTT
.	TRBV7-2	TRBJ1-1	.	CASSPGPANTEAFF	TGTGCCAGCAGCCCCGGACCCGCGAACACTGAAGCTTTCTTT
.	TRBV5-4	TRBJ2-3	.	CASSWSVDTDTQYF	TGTGCCAGCAGCTGGTCAGTGGATACGGATACGCAGTATTTT
few	TRBV7-2	TRBJ2-1	.	CASSLVAGRYNEQFF	TGTGCCAGCAGCTTAGTGGCGGGGCGGTACAATGAGCAGTTCTTC
once	TRBV19	TRBJ2-4	.	CASRGGIYKNIQYF	TGTGCCAGTAGGGGCGGCATCTACAAAAACATTCAGTACTTC
.	TRBV7-2	TRBJ2-7	TRBD1	CASTRGGTGNPEQYF	TGTGCCAGCACCCGGGGTGGGACAGGGAACCCCGAGCAGTACTTC
.	TRBV4-3	TRBJ1-2	.	CASSPVAGSNGYTF	TGCGCCAGCAGCCCTGTGGCGGGGAGTAACGGCTACACCTTC
.	TRBV6-5	TRBJ1-5	TRBD1	CASSGTGDGTQPQHF	TGTGCCAGCAGTGGGACAGGGGACGGAACTCAGCCCCAGCATTTT
.	TRBV6-5	TRBJ2-2	.	CASSYIAAGELFF	TGTGCCAGCAGTTATATTGCGGCCGGGGAGCTGTTTTTT
.	TRBV5-1	TRBJ2-3	TRBD2	CASGREPSGNTDTQYF	TGCGCCAGCGGGAGAGAACCTAGCGGGAACACAGATACGCAGTATTTT
many	TRBV12-3/TRBV12-4	TRBJ1-5	.	CASSLFTDSSSNQPQHF	TGTGCCAGCAGTTTATTTACAGACTCTTCTAGCAATCAGCCCCAGCATTTT
.	TRBV5-4	TRBJ2-1	.	CASSLNSGTGYEQFF	TGTGCCAGCAGCTTGAATTCAGGGACGGGCTATGAGCAGTTCTTC
few	TRBV7-9	TRBJ1-2	.	CASSSRQALGGYTF	TGTGCCAGCAGCTCACGACAGGCGTTAGGGGGCTACACCTTC
many	TRBV5-1	TRBJ2-1	.	CASSLVVPQINEQFF	TGCGCCAGCAGCTTGGTCGTCCCACAAATCAATGAGCAGTTCTTC
few	TRBV7-2	TRBJ1-2	TRBD1	CASSPGQGISSNTF	TGTGCCAGCAGCCCGGGACAGGGGATTTCCTCAAACACCTTC
few	TRBV20-1	TRBJ2-5	.	CSARDVQGETQYF	TGCAGTGCTAGAGATGTACAGGGAGAGACCCAGTACTTC
few	TRBV25-1	TRBJ2-1	.	CASRAAGPYNEQFF	TGTGCCAGCAGGGCGGCGGGCCCCTACAATGAGCAGTTCTTC
many	TRBV12-3/TRBV12-4	TRBJ2-6	.	CASRLQSGANVLTF	TGTGCCAGCAGACTTCAGTCTGGGGCCAACGTCCTGACTTTC
many	TRBV6-6	TRBJ2-7	.	CASSSPGDTGYEQYF	TGTGCCAGCAGTTCTCCCGGGGACACAGGCTACGAGCAGTACTTC